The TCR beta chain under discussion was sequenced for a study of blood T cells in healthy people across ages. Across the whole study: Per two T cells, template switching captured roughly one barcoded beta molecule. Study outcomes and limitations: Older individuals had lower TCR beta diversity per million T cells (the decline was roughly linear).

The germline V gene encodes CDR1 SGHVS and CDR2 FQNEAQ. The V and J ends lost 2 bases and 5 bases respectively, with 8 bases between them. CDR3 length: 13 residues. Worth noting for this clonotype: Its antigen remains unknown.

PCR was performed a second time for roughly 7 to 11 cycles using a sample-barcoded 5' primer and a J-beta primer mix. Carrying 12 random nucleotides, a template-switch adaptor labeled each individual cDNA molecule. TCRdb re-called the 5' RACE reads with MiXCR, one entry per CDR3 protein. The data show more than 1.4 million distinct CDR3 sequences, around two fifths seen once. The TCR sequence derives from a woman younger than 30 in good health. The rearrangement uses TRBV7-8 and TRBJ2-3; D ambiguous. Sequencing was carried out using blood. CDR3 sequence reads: CASSLSVLDTQYF. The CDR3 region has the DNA TGTGCCAGCAGCTTATCGGTACTAGATACGCAGTATTTT.